The T cell receptor (beta chain) described here comes from a study of T cell changes during pregnancy in multiple sclerosis. The V gene's germline CDR1 is SNHLY and CDR2 FYNNEI. V lost 3 bases and J lost 9; bases outside the gene matches: 12. The CDR3 has 15 amino acids. The method was immunoSEQ multiplex PCR; TCRdb's version includes in-frame clones alone and lacks a portion of them. The sample has around 36,000 clones; approximately 92% are singletons. The chain has TRBV2 and TRBJ2-7; 9 bases match TRBD1. The material sequenced was peripheral blood, taken before pregnancy. The source is a female donor with multiple sclerosis, enrolled in a pregnancy study. CDR3 nucleotides: TGTGCCAGCAGTGATAGGGACAGGGTCCGGGTGGGGCAGTACTTC. The encoded protein is CASSDRDRVRVGQYF.